This TCR beta chain appears in the sequencing data of a study of blood T cell repertoires in COVID-19. Study in general: Researchers got acute and convalescent COVID-19 samples from the United States, Italy and Spain. PBMCs, B-cell-depleted T cells, or T cells were the source of the cDNA or gDNA that made up the material.

Seattle patient enrollment occurred during active infection, with longitudinal follow-up thereafter. As processed by the authors: Amplifying reference gene primers gave estimates of nucleated cell counts. Produced via immunoSEQ multiplex PCR; TCRdb's table is partial and in-frame only. That table is the source of V, J and clone size, and D and trimming were worked out from the DNA. The repertoire holds 170,000 or so clones, with 80% to 90% as singletons. Germline assignment: CDR1 SNHLY and CDR2 FYNNEI. CDR3 length: 16 residues. Trimming removed 6 bases from V and 0 bases from J; junction bases left unmatched: 9.

The TCR comes from a woman between 70 and 85 years old with COVID-19, enrolled during active disease. Sequencing was performed on peripheral blood. The chain joins TRBV2 to TRBJ2-3; the match to TRBD2 covers 7 bases. The CDR3 reads CASRGRSSGSTDTQYF. DNA of the CDR3: TGTGCCAGCAGGGGGAGGAGTAGCGGGAGCACAGATACGCAGTATTTT.